This is a list of T cell receptor beta chains from one sample in a study of blood T cell repertoires in COVID-19. Generated by immunoSEQ multiplex PCR, the TCRdb table keeps only in-frame clones and is missing some. The profile shows about 370,000 clones, 85% to 90% of them singletons. The source material was PBMCs or T cells enriched from blood (not recorded which). The receptors here all came from a woman in her thirties who had recovered from COVID-19. The conserved cysteine and the conserved F or W are not part of the CDR3 here. D genes are given only for firm matches. Size is stated for part of the rows, as once, few or many counts, or as a class when the clone is expanded.

12,.,TRBV19,TRBJ1-2,TRBD1,ASSPRDRAVGYT
14,.,TRBV7-9,TRBJ2-2,TRBD1,ASSLADRGFTGELF
13,.,TRBV11-2,TRBJ1-4,.,ASRTMTGRNEKLF
12,.,TRBV19,TRBJ2-7,.,ASTTGPFGYEQY
13,.,TRBV13,TRBJ2-1,.,ASSLVGGNNNEQF
16,.,TRBV9,TRBJ1-6,TRBD1,ASSVGDRASSYNSPLH
15,.,TRBV3-1/TRBV3-2,TRBJ2-1,.,ASSPPGLHESYNEQF
19,.,TRBV28,TRBJ1-1,TRBD1,ASSFVGFGQVVTGGNTEAF
15,.,TRBV5-1,TRBJ2-7,TRBD2,ASSPGLAGGSSYEQY
12,.,TRBV7-8,TRBJ1-5,TRBD1,ASSSGQAAQPQH
12,.,TRBV28,TRBJ1-2,TRBD1,ASRASGTGYGYT
14,.,TRBV9,TRBJ2-1,.,ASSVVGGQFYNEQF
16,.,TRBV18,TRBJ2-1,.,ASSSLGGGSSSSNEQF
14,.,TRBV18,TRBJ2-1,.,ASSPYTGPGGNEQF
15,.,TRBV10-3,TRBJ1-1,TRBD1,AISATAGQGSNTEAF
13,.,TRBV7-9,TRBJ2-5,TRBD2,ASPKVDREGETQY
13,.,TRBV4-1,TRBJ1-6,.,ASSQDRAHNSPLH
12,once,TRBV5-6,TRBJ2-7,.,ASSLAESFYEQY
14,.,TRBV5-4,TRBJ1-3,TRBD1,ASSKGQGAERNTIY
12,.,TRBV5-4,TRBJ1-2,.,ASSSFGQNYGYT
13,.,TRBV5-1,TRBJ1-5,TRBD1,ASSLGGGPHQPQH
14,.,TRBV9,TRBJ1-1,TRBD1,ASSAGTGGLNTEAF
17,.,TRBV6-2/TRBV6-3,TRBJ2-1,TRBD2,ASSYGASGGLQLYNEQF
13,.,TRBV7-8,TRBJ2-1,.,ASRQVGGVRNEQF
10,.,TRBV15,TRBJ2-7,.,ATSRAGYEQY
13,.,TRBV28,TRBJ2-4,.,ASSYQTVTKNIQY
13,.,TRBV15,TRBJ2-1,TRBD2,ATSRGPGTINEQF
13,.,TRBV5-1,TRBJ1-6,TRBD1,ASRAGGAYNSPLH
11,.,TRBV7-9,TRBJ1-1,.,ASRPGIGTEAF
12,once,TRBV5-1,TRBJ2-7,.,ASSLTGGIYEQY
11,.,TRBV7-8,TRBJ1-1,.,ASSLARGTEAF
12,.,TRBV19,TRBJ2-3,TRBD1,ASSVTGAGDTQY
13,.,TRBV30,TRBJ1-3,.,AWRGPAGQGNTIY
12,.,TRBV18,TRBJ1-3,.,ASSPLGRGNTIY
13,.,TRBV3-1/TRBV3-2,TRBJ2-3,TRBD2,ASQSKGLVTDTQY
14,.,TRBV10-3,TRBJ1-2,.,AIFSGYITTNYGYT
14,.,TRBV3-1/TRBV3-2,TRBJ2-1,TRBD2,ASSPWTSGSYNEQF
10,.,TRBV7-9,TRBJ2-7,.,ASSRDFSEQY
13,.,TRBV6-2/TRBV6-3,TRBJ2-2,.,ASSYGSAYTGELF
11,.,TRBV19,TRBJ2-7,.,ASKISSRGEQY
12,.,TRBV9,TRBJ2-7,TRBD2,ASSKEGTNYEQY
13,.,TRBV9,TRBJ2-2,.,ASTKDTTNTGELF
11,.,TRBV12-5,TRBJ1-3,.,ASGLVQGNTIY
13,.,TRBV7-6,TRBJ1-2,TRBD1,ASSKLAGTGDGYT
13,.,TRBV18,TRBJ2-1,.,ASSPPRTTYNEQF